The rows below give T cell receptor beta chains drawn from one sample of a study of cytomegalovirus exposure and HLA in healthy donors. Using immunoSEQ multiplex PCR, the repertoire was profiled, and TCRdb retains in-frame clones only, with some absent. The sample consists of under 200,000 clones, about 82% of them appearing once. Sequencing used PBMCs. These receptor sequences come from a woman aged 50 to 65 in good health and CMV-seropositive. The CDR3 runs from the conserved cysteine through the conserved F or W. A D gene is named only where the DNA matches it firmly. Expanded clones are given a class, and other clones once, few, many or no size at all.

TRBV7-2	-	-	TRBJ2-1	TGTGCCAGCAGCTCCGAACAGGGTTACAATGAGCAGTTCTTC	CASSSEQGYNEQFF
TRBV9	-	TRBD1	TRBJ1-3	TGTGCCAGCAGCGTAGGGGACAGGGATATCGCTGGAAACACCATATATTTT	CASSVGDRDIAGNTIYF
TRBV4-2	-	-	TRBJ2-7	TGTGCCAGCAGCCAAGAAGGGGCTAAGGGCTACGAGCAGTACTTC	CASSQEGAKGYEQYF
TRBV28	-	TRBD2	TRBJ2-5	TGTGCCAGCAGTTTACTAGCGGGAAGGGAGACCCAGTACTTC	CASSLLAGRETQYF
TRBV5-5	-	TRBD1	TRBJ1-2	TGTGCCAGCAGCTTGCGATCAGGGGGAACAATCCGGGGCTACACCTTC	CASSLRSGGTIRGYTF
TRBV7-8	-	TRBD2	TRBJ2-2	TGTGCCAGCAGCTTAGAGGCGGGCGGGAGGGCTTTTTACACCGGGGAGCTGTTTTTT	CASSLEAGGRAFYTGELFF
TRBV19	-	TRBD1	TRBJ2-2	TGTGCCAGTGGAGTGACAGGGGGGTCTACCGGGGAGCTGTTTTTT	CASGVTGGSTGELFF
TRBV5-1	-	-	TRBJ1-1	TGCGCCAGCAGGACACAGTACCGGCACACTGAAGCTTTCTTT	CASRTQYRHTEAFF
TRBV5-4	-	TRBD1	TRBJ2-5	TGTGCCAGCAGCTTGGGGACAGGGTACGGCGGGGAGACCCAGTACTTC	CASSLGTGYGGETQYF
TRBV23-1	few	TRBD1	TRBJ2-1	TGCGCCAGCAGTCCCCCGGACAGGGGGTTTGAGCAGTTCTTC	CASSPPDRGFEQFF
TRBV6-1	-	TRBD2	TRBJ2-1	TGTGCCAGCAGTGACGGGGGGGAATCCTCCCAATTCTTC	CASSDGGESSQFF
TRBV6-6	once	-	TRBJ1-5	TGTGCCAGCAGGCCCCAGGGAGGGGAGCAGCCCCAGCATTTT	CASRPQGGEQPQHF
TRBV6-1	-	-	TRBJ1-2	TGTGCCAGCAGTGAAACAGGGCGAGCTGGCTACACCTTC	CASSETGRAGYTF
TRBV18	-	TRBD1	TRBJ1-2	TGTGCCAGCTCACCACAAGGACAGGGGGGTGGCTACACCTTC	CASSPQGQGGGYTF
TRBV9	once	TRBD1	TRBJ1-1	TGTGCCAGCAGCGTCACCCCCATATTCGGACAGGGCTTTGAAGCTTTCTTT	CASSVTPIFGQGFEAFF
TRBV18	-	TRBD1	TRBJ1-1	TGTGCCAGCTCAACCAACAGGGGGTCAAACACTGAAGCTTTCTTT	CASSTNRGSNTEAFF
TRBV4-3	-	-	TRBJ2-5	TGCGCCAGCAGCCGATCCAATACAGGGTTACAAGAGACCCAGTACTTC	CASSRSNTGLQETQYF
TRBV10-3	-	TRBD2	TRBJ2-1	TGTGCCATCAGTGAGTCGTGGGGACTAGCGAGGCTGAGGGATGAGCAGTTCTTC	CAISESWGLARLRDEQFF
TRBV18	-	TRBD1	TRBJ1-2	TGTGCCAGCTCACCACCAACAGGGGAGTATGGCTACACCTTC	CASSPPTGEYGYTF
TRBV7-7	-	-	TRBJ1-4	TGTGCTAGCAGCCTAACTCAGGGGAATGAAAAACTGTTTTTT	CASSLTQGNEKLFF
TRBV19	-	TRBD2	TRBJ2-3	TGTGCCAGTAGTATCTTGGGGACTAGTGTAGATACGCAGTATTTT	CASSILGTSVDTQYF
TRBV7-3	-	TRBD2	TRBJ2-5	TGTGCCAGCAGCCCCGGGACTAGCGGGGGGGCCGAGACCCAGTACTTC	CASSPGTSGGAETQYF
TRBV28	-	-	TRBJ1-4	TGTGCCAGCAGTTTAAGAGAGACAGCCCTTAATGAAAAACTGTTTTTT	CASSLRETALNEKLFF
TRBV7-9	-	TRBD2	TRBJ2-1	TGTGCCAGCAACGAAATTGGACTAGCGGGGGCCTCGGGCTACAATGAGCAGTTCTTC	CASNEIGLAGASGYNEQFF
TRBV9	-	TRBD2	TRBJ2-3	TGTGCCAGCAGCGCGGGACTAGCGGGAGGACAAGATACGCAGTATTTT	CASSAGLAGGQDTQYF
TRBV11-3	-	TRBD1	TRBJ2-6	TGTGCCAGCAGCCGAGGGGGCACTGGGGCCAACGTCCTGACTTTC	CASSRGGTGANVLTF
TRBV19	-	TRBD1	TRBJ1-1	TGTGCCAGTAGTAGAGCCGGGACAGGGGGATCTGAAGCTTTCTTT	CASSRAGTGGSEAFF
TRBV4-2	-	TRBD2	TRBJ2-5	TGTGCCAGCAGCCAAGATTGGGGCGGGAGGGGGAGGGAGACCCAGTACTTC	CASSQDWGGRGRETQYF
TRBV19	once	-	TRBJ1-1	TGTGCCAGTTACAGGAACCTGAACACTGAAGCTTTCTTT	CASYRNLNTEAFF
TRBV5-1	-	TRBD2	TRBJ2-5	TGCGCCAGCAGCCTACGTAGCGGGGGGACTCAAGAGACCCAGTACTTC	CASSLRSGGTQETQYF
TRBV6-6	-	-	TRBJ2-1	TGTGCCAGCAGTCGAGACAGCGGGTTAGTAAATGAGCAGTTCTTC	CASSRDSGLVNEQFF
TRBV11-3	once	-	TRBJ2-5	TGTGCCAGCAGCTTCGCAGGGGGGGAGACCCAGTACTTC	CASSFAGGETQYF
TRBV29-1	-	-	TRBJ2-5	TGCAGCGTGCGTGGTAGCGCGGAGACCCAGTACTTC	CSVRGSAETQYF
TRBV28	once	TRBD1	TRBJ2-1	TGTGCCAGCAGTCCCCCGGGACAGGTCTACAATGAGCAGTTCTTC	CASSPPGQVYNEQFF
TRBV25-1	-	-	TRBJ2-3	TGTGCCAGCAGTGAATTTCATCCAGATACGCAGTATTTT	CASSEFHPDTQYF
TRBV18	-	-	TRBJ2-1	TGTGCCAGCTCAACTGGGACCGGGACAAACACCTACAATGAGCAGTTCTTC	CASSTGTGTNTYNEQFF
TRBV9	-	TRBD2	TRBJ2-3	TGTGCCAGCAGCGTGGCTAGCGGGAGAGGCACAGATACGCAGTATTTT	CASSVASGRGTDTQYF
TRBV9	-	-	TRBJ2-2	TGTGCCAGCAGCGTAGACAGATTCACCGGGGAGCTGTTTTTT	CASSVDRFTGELFF
TRBV28	-	TRBD1	TRBJ1-5	TGTGCCAGCAGTTTAGTCAGGGGGGATCAGCCCCAGCATTTT	CASSLVRGDQPQHF
TRBV9	few	-	TRBJ2-1	TGTGCCAGCAGCGCGCAAGGGGACACCGCCTACAATGAGCAGTTCTTC	CASSAQGDTAYNEQFF
TRBV28	-	-	TRBJ1-1	TGTGCCAGCAGTCTCGGACAGTCGAACACTGAAGCTTTCTTT	CASSLGQSNTEAFF
TRBV7-5	-	-	TRBJ1-3	TGTGCCAGAAGCTCTCGTCCCGGGACACGCTCTGGAAACACCATATATTTT	CARSSRPGTRSGNTIYF
TRBV28	few	TRBD2	TRBJ2-1	TGTGCCAGCAGTTTCGGCGGGAGTCCCTCGTACAATGAGCAGTTCTTC	CASSFGGSPSYNEQFF
TRBV18	-	-	TRBJ1-5	TGTGCCAGCTCACCCGACAGGAGTAATCAGCCCCAGCATTTT	CASSPDRSNQPQHF
TRBV18	-	-	TRBJ2-1	TGTGCCAGCTCACCCTCTAGCGACGACAATGAGCAGTTCTTC	CASSPSSDDNEQFF
TRBV28	-	-	TRBJ2-7	TGTGCCAGCTTACCCCTAGGACAAACCTACGAGCAGTACTTC	CASLPLGQTYEQYF
TRBV6-4	-	TRBD2	TRBJ2-1	TGTGCCAGCAGTGGAGGAACTAGCGGGGGCAATGAGCAGTTCTTC	CASSGGTSGGNEQFF
TRBV19	few	-	TRBJ2-3	TGTGCCAGTAGTACCAGGAGGACGCAGTATTTT	CASSTRRTQYF
TRBV7-9	-	TRBD2	TRBJ2-2	TGTGCCAGCAGCTTATTTGCGGGGGGGCCCGGGGAGCTGTTTTTT	CASSLFAGGPGELFF
TRBV7-3	-	TRBD2	TRBJ2-2	TGTGCCAGCAGCTCCGCGGGGGGGCCCACCGGGGAGCTGTTTTTT	CASSSAGGPTGELFF
TRBV7-3	-	TRBD2	TRBJ2-5	TGTGCCAGCAGCGCCGACTCTAGCGGGGGGACCCAGTACTTC	CASSADSSGGTQYF
TRBV7-2	few	TRBD2	TRBJ2-7	TGTGCCAGCAGCTTAGGGACTAGCTTCTACGAGCAGTACTTC	CASSLGTSFYEQYF
TRBV5-6	-	-	TRBJ2-7	TGTGCCAGCAGCTTGATCATGGCAGGGGCCGGTAACTACGAGCAGTACTTC	CASSLIMAGAGNYEQYF
TRBV5-1	-	TRBD2	TRBJ2-5	TGCGCCAGCAGCTTGGCCCCTAGCGGGGGATTGGGGCAAGAGACCCAGTACTTC	CASSLAPSGGLGQETQYF
TRBV9	-	TRBD2	TRBJ2-3	TGTGCCAGCAGCGTAGAACTAGCGGGGGGCACAGATACGCAGTATTTT	CASSVELAGGTDTQYF
TRBV7-9	few	TRBD2	TRBJ2-1	TGTGCCAGCAGCTTAAGTAGCGGGGTGAACAATGAGCAGTTCTTC	CASSLSSGVNNEQFF
TRBV5-5	-	TRBD1	TRBJ1-2	TGTGCCAGCAGCTTGGCGGGACAGGACAACTATGGCTACACCTTC	CASSLAGQDNYGYTF
TRBV6-1	-	-	TRBJ1-1	TGTGCCAGCAGGACAGGGAACACTGAAGCTTTCTTT	CASRTGNTEAFF